The 3 T cell receptor beta chains in this list originate from one sample, sequenced in a study of siplizumab effects on memory and regulatory T cells. Assay: immunoSEQ multiplex PCR; the TCRdb copy retains only in-frame clones and omits some. Of around 7,800 clones listed, roughly two thirds are singletons. The sequenced sample consisted of effector memory CD8+ T cells sorted from blood. Stated subset: unstimulated CD8+ effector memory T cells. The receptors shown here come from a human donor in good health.

The chain combines TRBV5-1 with TRBJ2-7; TRBD2 is a possible D gene (5 bases). V lost 7 bases and J lost 4, with 18 bases in between. CDR3 size: 14 residues. Germline loops: CDR1 SGHRS, CDR2 YFSETQ. The CDR3 DNA follows: TGCGCCAGCGCCTTGGCCGGGATGGGGTACGAGCAGTACTTC. Protein product: CASALAGMGYEQYF.

The chain combines TRBV4-2 with TRBJ2-1, with D perhaps matching TRBD2 (6 bases). This CDR3 comprises 16 residues. Germline CDR1 LGHNA, CDR2 YNFKEQ. V lost 6 bases, J lost 5 bases, and 20 bases lay in between. The CDR3 DNA is TGTGCCAGCAGACCAGTCGACCGGGACTCACACAATGAGCAGTTCTTC. This encodes CASRPVDRDSHNEQFF.

The V call is TRBV30, the J call TRBJ2-1, with D maybe TRBD1 (6 bases). This CDR3 comprises 12 residues. V was clipped by 4 bases and J by 6 bases, with 10 bases between them. Germline lookup yields CDR1 GTSNPN and CDR2 SVGIG (reference sequence). CDR3: CAWNQGLNEQFF. CDR3 coding DNA: TGTGCCTGGAATCAGGGGCTCAATGAGCAGTTCTTC.